Presented here are 21 T cell receptor beta chains from one specimen sequenced in a study of blood T cell repertoires in COVID-19. TCRdb keeps only in-frame clones here, not all; method: immunoSEQ multiplex PCR. The table records 150,000 to 200,000 clones, 70% to 90% of them present only once. Sequenced input: PBMCs or T cells enriched from blood (not recorded which). The origin of the receptors is a woman aged 18-29 years who had recovered from COVID-19.

The chain joins TRBV27 to TRBJ2-1; 7 nucleotides match TRBD2. This CDR3 comprises 14 residues. Germline trimming cut 5 bases from V and 4 bases from J; bases unmatched to any gene: 5. Germline CDR1 reads MNHEY; CDR2 reads SMNVEV (reference sequence). The CDR3 bases are TGTGCCAGCAGTCAGGGAGGGAGTTACAATGAGCAGTTCTTC. Its protein product is CASSQGGSYNEQFF.

The chain links TRBV28 to TRBJ2-7, with 7 bases lining up with TRBD2. CDR1 is MDHEN, CDR2 SYDVKM, per germline. Unmatched junction bases numbered 16, after V lost 1 base and J lost 7 bases. The CDR3 is 17 residues long. The CDR3 sequence: CASSLSPWEGLTYEQYF. DNA of the CDR3: TGTGCCAGCAGTTTATCCCCCTGGGAGGGGCTAACTTATGAGCAGTACTTC.

J is TRBJ2-3 and V is TRBV7-6, with 9 bases matching TRBD2. CDR3 length: 18 residues. Per the germline V gene, CDR1 is SGHVS and CDR2 is FNYEAQ. Losses at the gene ends were 4 bases for V and 5 bases for J; bases not matched to a gene: 16. CDR3 amino acids: CASSWERHRTSAEDTQYF. CDR3 sequence (DNA): TGTGCCAGCAGCTGGGAACGACATAGGACTAGCGCGGAAGATACGCAGTATTTT.

The chain carries TRBV28 and TRBJ1-1; 12 bases are shared with TRBD1. J was trimmed by 6 bases and V by 8 bases; bases with no gene match: 7. CDR1 and CDR2 from the germline V gene are MDHEN and SYDVKM. CDR3 length: 14 amino acids. The CDR3 loop is CASAPGTGGPEAFF. The CDR3 DNA follows: TGTGCCAGCGCCCCCGGGACAGGGGGCCCTGAAGCTTTCTTT.

The J gene is TRBJ1-1, the V gene TRBV7-9, with TRBD1 identical over 7 bases. Germline values: CDR1 SEHNR, CDR2 FQNEAQ (reference sequence). The CDR3 length is 16 residues. Losses at the gene ends were 1 base for V and 2 bases for J; bases not matched to a gene: 7. Here the CDR3 DNA reads TGTGCCAGCAGCTTAGGACAGGGTGGCCCCAACACTGAAGCTTTCTTT. This translates into CASSLGQGGPNTEAFF.

V usage is TRBV18 and J usage is TRBJ1-4; D is ambiguous. V was clipped by 5 bases and J by 4 bases, with 14 bases between them. The V gene's germline CDR1 is KGHSH and CDR2 LQKENI. The CDR3 consists of 15 residues. The CDR3 loop is CASSANGGNNEKLFF. In nucleotides, the CDR3 is TGTGCCAGCTCAGCAAACGGAGGGAATAATGAAAAACTGTTTTTT. The variable domain in full, with the rest retrieved from reference TRBV18 and TRBJ1-4, is NAGVMQNPRHLVRRRGQEARLRCSPMKGHSHVYWYRQLPEEGLKFMVYLQKENIIDESGMPKERFSAEFPKEGPSILRIQQVVRGDSAAYFCASSANGGNNEKLFFGSGTQLSVL.

The chain recombines TRBV27 with TRBJ2-3, with 10 nucleotides matching TRBD2. Germline loops: CDR1 MNHEY, CDR2 SMNVEV (reference sequence). V lost 7 bases to trimming and J lost 4 bases; unmatched junction nucleotides: 23. The CDR3 covers 20 residues. The CDR3 DNA sequence: TGTGCCAGCACCCATTTAGTATGGCTAGCGGGGGACCCCCGCGCAGATACGCAGTATTTT. Protein product: CASTHLVWLAGDPRADTQYF.

The rearrangement joins TRBV27 to TRBJ1-1; no firm D call. V lost 4 bases and J lost 2, with 8 bases in between. The CDR3 is 13 residues long. Germline values: CDR1 MNHEY, CDR2 SMNVEV (reference sequence). CDR3 protein: CASSSYVNTEAFF. DNA for the CDR3: TGTGCCAGCAGTTCCTACGTTAACACTGAAGCTTTCTTT.

This chain connects TRBV5-1 to TRBJ2-2; 10 bases are a match to TRBD1. This CDR3 is 15 amino acids long. CDR1 is SGHRS, CDR2 YFSETQ, per germline. The V and J ends lost 4 bases and 7 bases, in that order; junction bases with no gene match: 7. The CDR3 region has the DNA TGCGCCAGCAGCCTCCGACAGGGGGCGGTCGGGGAGCTGTTTTTT. It codes for CASSLRQGAVGELFF.

This chain links TRBV28 with TRBJ1-4, with D hard to call. V was shortened by 8 bases and J by 1 base, with 14 bases between the two germline ends. CDR1 is MDHEN, CDR2 SYDVKM, per germline. The CDR3 has 15 residues. In DNA form, the CDR3 reads TGTGCCAGCTTAGAAAGCCGGGGAACTAATGAAAAACTGTTTTTT. Translated, it gives CASLESRGTNEKLFF.

The V call is TRBV14, the J call TRBJ1-2, with 7 bases that match TRBD1. This CDR3 is built from 15 residues. Looked up from germline, CDR1 is SGHDN and CDR2 is FVKESK. The ends lost 1 base at V and 5 bases at J; junction bases unmatched: 7. The CDR3 is CASSQGRGGAYGYTF. CDR3 coding DNA: TGTGCCAGCAGCCAAGGAAGAGGGGGCGCTTATGGCTACACCTTC.

The chain joins TRBV2 to TRBJ2-3; 12 nucleotides match TRBD2. The V gene end was trimmed by 4 bases and the J gene end by 5 bases; junction bases not matched to a gene: 4. Germline lookup yields CDR1 SNHLY and CDR2 FYNNEI. The CDR3 extends over 15 amino acids. In nucleotides, the CDR3 is TGTGCCAGCAGTGGGACTAGCGGGAATATAGATACGCAGTATTTT. It translates to CASSGTSGNIDTQYF.

The rearrangement joins TRBV30 to TRBJ1-3; D ambiguous. The CDR3 sequence is 14 residues long. The germline V and J ends were trimmed by 2 bases and 0 bases, with 8 bases remaining between them. Germline V lookup: CDR1 GTSNPN, CDR2 SVGIG (reference sequence). CDR3 in amino acids: CAWSKWASGNTIYF. The CDR3 DNA is TGTGCCTGGAGTAAGTGGGCCTCTGGAAACACCATATATTTT.

V gene TRBV30 combines with J gene TRBJ1-5; maybe TRBD1 (5 bases). The V end was cut by 0 bases, the J end by 0 bases, with 15 bases between. Germline V lookup: CDR1 GTSNPN, CDR2 SVGIG (reference sequence). CDR3 length: 17 amino acids. Here the CDR3 DNA reads TGTGCCTGGAGTGTACGATCGGGGGGTTATAGCAATCAGCCCCAGCATTTT. Residues: CAWSVRSGGYSNQPQHF. Together with reference TRBV30 and TRBJ1-5, the CDR3 gives the full variable domain: SQTIHQWPATLVQPVGSPLSLECTVEGTSNPNLYWYRQAAGRGLQLLFYSVGIGQISSEVPQNLSASRPQDRQFILSSKKLLLSDSGFYLCAWSVRSGGYSNQPQHFGDGTRLSIL.

J is TRBJ2-7 and V is TRBV5-5; TRBD1 is a possible D gene (6 bases). V was shortened by 4 bases and J by 6 bases, with 17 bases between the two germline ends. The CDR3 has 14 amino acids. Per germline, CDR1 SGHKS and CDR2 YYEKEE (reference sequence). Written as DNA, the CDR3 is TGTGCCAGCAGCCCCGGGGCCCAGGGGCTCGAGCAGTACTTC. This codes for CASSPGAQGLEQYF.

The chain has TRBV9 and TRBJ2-2, with 7 nucleotides matching TRBD2. Germline lookup yields CDR1 SGDLS and CDR2 YYNGEE. The V segment lost 2 bases and the J segment 6 bases; nucleotides outside the gene matches: 10. The CDR3 runs to 16 residues. The CDR3 region has the DNA TGTGCCAGCAGCGTTTACGGCGGGAGTGCCCCCGGGGAGCTGTTTTTT. Translated, it gives CASSVYGGSAPGELFF.

This rearrangement joins TRBV6-2 or TRBV6-3 to TRBJ1-1; D possibly corresponds to TRBD1 (5 bases). Germline values: CDR1 MNHEY, CDR2 SVGEGT. The CDR3 runs to 15 residues. Trimming removed 6 bases at V and 4 bases at J, with 18 bases between. The CDR3 is CASSWTRVRVTEAFF. The CDR3 region has the DNA TGTGCCAGCAGCTGGACCAGGGTCAGGGTCACTGAAGCTTTCTTT.

The chain employs TRBV12-5 and TRBJ2-2, with D possibly matching TRBD1 (6 bases). The CDR3 contains 16 residues. Trimming stripped 6 bases from V and 4 bases from J, with 18 bases between. Germline V gene sequence: CDR1 LGHNT, CDR2 FRNRAP. The CDR3 loop is CASGPLLGQITGELFF. In DNA form, the CDR3 reads TGTGCTAGTGGCCCTCTACTTGGACAGATCACCGGGGAGCTGTTTTTT.

This chain connects TRBV10-1 to TRBJ2-2; 7 positions agree with TRBD1. Germline V gene data show CDR1 as WNHNN and CDR2 as SYGVQD (reference sequence). The CDR3 contains 17 residues. V shed 2 bases and J 4 bases; nucleotides not matched to a gene: 10. The CDR3 bases are TGCGCCAGCAGTGAGGTCTGGGTTTCAGGGGGCACCGGGGAGCTGTTTTTT. Its protein product is CASSEVWVSGGTGELFF.

This rearrangement joins TRBV18 to TRBJ2-3, with D possibly being TRBD2 (5 bases). Per germline, CDR1 KGHSH and CDR2 LQKENI. The CDR3 is 17 residues long. V dropped 8 bases and J dropped 4 bases, with 25 bases sitting between them. This CDR3 is CASRRGGRSLSADTQYF. The DNA of the CDR3 is TGTGCCAGCCGCCGGGGTGGTCGGTCCCTAAGCGCAGATACGCAGTATTTT.

This clone appeared a few times. The chain joins TRBV2 to TRBJ2-2; TRBD1 is a possible D gene (6 bases). The germline V and J ends were trimmed by 6 bases and 6 bases, with 23 bases remaining between them. The CDR3 consists of 17 residues. Germline lookup yields CDR1 SNHLY and CDR2 FYNNEI. For the CDR3, the DNA is TGTGCCAGCAGCTCACACCTTCTGGACAGCCCCCCCGGGGAGCTGTTTTTT. Protein sequence: CASSSHLLDSPPGELFF.